The 24 T cell receptor beta chains reported below all come from one sample, sequenced in a study of blood T cell repertoires in COVID-19. The assay was immunoSEQ multiplex PCR, and TCRdb's table has in-frame clones only and misses some. The sample consists of about 210,000 clones, about 90% of them appearing once. Sequencing was done on a sample of peripheral blood. These receptors came from a man under 40 with acute or convalescent COVID-19.

The rearrangement links TRBV4-2 to TRBJ1-4; D is undetermined. The V gene's germline CDR1 is LGHNA and CDR2 YNFKEQ. The ends were cut back, 0 bases at V and 7 bases at J, with 15 bases in the middle. The CDR3 spans 16 residues. For the CDR3, the DNA is TGTGCCAGCAGCCAAGAAAGGTCCGGGCGGGGTGAAAAACTGTTTTTT. It yields the protein CASSQERSGRGEKLFF.

The chain combines TRBV12-3 or TRBV12-4 with TRBJ2-7; D possibly corresponds to TRBD1 (5 bases). The CDR3 sequence is 13 residues long. Deletions cut 5 bases from V and 2 bases from J, with 10 bases between. This CDR3 reads CASSVQEAYEQYF. In DNA, the CDR3 is TGTGCCAGCAGTGTACAGGAAGCCTACGAGCAGTACTTC.

This chain uses TRBV12-2 with TRBJ1-1. TRBV12-2 is listed as a pseudogene. The CDR3 is 21 residues long. CDR3 loop: CASRFGCGGDTGFNTNTEAFF. CDR3 in DNA: TGTGCAAGTCGCTTCGGCTGTGGGGGGGACACAGGGTTTAATACGAACACTGAAGCTTTCTTT.

In its sample, this clone was seen once. The CDR3 protein is CASSSGQLNWNTEAFF. In nucleotides, the CDR3 is TGCGCCAGCAGCTCGGGACAGCTAAATTGGAACACTGAAGCTTTCTTT. The chain links TRBV5-1 to TRBJ1-1, with 7 bases identical to TRBD1. The CDR3 contains 16 residues. V lost 3 bases and J lost 1; bases outside the gene matches: 9. CDR1 SGHRS and CDR2 YFSETQ come from the germline V gene. Full variable domain (missing parts from reference TRBV5-1 and TRBJ1-1): KAGVTQTPRYLIKTRGQQVTLSCSPISGHRSVSWYQQTPGQGLQFLFEYFSETQRNKGNFPGRFSGRQFSNSRSEMNVSTLELGDSALYLCASSSGQLNWNTEAFFGQGTRLTVV.

This chain uses TRBV6-5 with TRBJ1-2; 11 bases fit TRBD1. The germline V gene encodes CDR1 MNHEY and CDR2 SVGAGI. There are 15 residues in the CDR3. Unmatched junction bases numbered 7, after V lost 6 bases and J lost 4 bases. CDR3 sequence (DNA): TGTGCCAGCAGGGAGCCGGGACAGGGGGGCTATGGCTACACCTTC. It codes for CASREPGQGGYGYTF.

The chain is built from TRBV5-1 and TRBJ2-6, with D uncertain. This CDR3 is built from 17 residues. CDR1 SGHRS and CDR2 YFSETQ come from the germline V gene. The germline V and J ends were trimmed by 4 bases and 2 bases, with 16 bases remaining between them. The CDR3 DNA follows: TGCGCCAGCAGCACTGGGCCTGACCTTACTGGGGCCAACGTCCTGACTTTC. It encodes CASSTGPDLTGANVLTF. The full variable domain, completed using reference TRBV5-1 and TRBJ2-6, is KAGVTQTPRYLIKTRGQQVTLSCSPISGHRSVSWYQQTPGQGLQFLFEYFSETQRNKGNFPGRFSGRQFSNSRSEMNVSTLELGDSALYLCASSTGPDLTGANVLTFGAGSRLTVL.

The chain combines TRBV5-1 with TRBJ2-5, with 8 bases that match TRBD1. The length of the CDR3 is 14 residues. The V and J ends lost 4 bases and 2 bases, in that order; junction bases with no gene match: 4. Germline V gene sequence: CDR1 SGHRS, CDR2 YFSETQ. The CDR3 bases are TGCGCCAGCAGCCCGGACAGGGATCAAGAGACCCAGTACTTC. It translates to CASSPDRDQETQYF.

This clone came up a few times. V and J are TRBV7-9 and TRBJ1-2, with no clear D. Trimming removed 5 bases at V and 6 bases at J, with 22 bases between. Germline values: CDR1 SEHNR, CDR2 FQNEAQ (reference sequence). The length of the CDR3 is 16 residues. CDR3 sequence reads: CASSLGSTSESHGYTF. As DNA, the CDR3 is TGTGCCAGCAGCCTTGGCTCGACATCTGAGAGCCATGGCTACACCTTC.

The chain has TRBV5-5 and TRBJ2-5; 8 bases fit TRBD2. The CDR3 runs 15 residues. J gave up 5 bases and V 4 bases, and 10 bases lay outside the gene matches. Germline values: CDR1 SGHKS, CDR2 YYEKEE (reference sequence). The CDR3 here is CASSVNLAGLETQYF. The CDR3, as DNA: TGTGCCAGCAGCGTAAACTTAGCGGGGTTGGAGACCCAGTACTTC.

The chain employs TRBV14 and TRBJ2-1; 11 bases match TRBD2. V shed 0 bases, J shed 4 bases, and the junction held 5 bases outside the gene matches. The CDR3 is made up of 17 amino acids. Germline V lookup: CDR1 SGHDN, CDR2 FVKESK. CDR3 DNA sequence: TGTGCCAGCAGCCAAGATAGCGGGGGGGCCGGGTACAATGAGCAGTTCTTC. Protein: CASSQDSGGAGYNEQFF.

This chain uses TRBV19 with TRBJ2-5; 7 positions match TRBD2. The CDR3 runs 13 residues. V lost 7 bases and J lost 2; bases outside the gene matches: 4. In germline, CDR1 is LNHDA, CDR2 SQIVND (reference sequence). The chain's CDR3 is CASKASGQETQYF. The CDR3 nucleotides are TGTGCCAGTAAGGCTAGCGGACAAGAGACCCAGTACTTC.

This sequence joins TRBV24-1 and TRBJ2-7; 9 nucleotides line up with TRBD1. Trimming removed 4 bases from V and 5 bases from J; junction bases left unmatched: 8. The CDR3 consists of 15 residues. Germline V CDR1 and CDR2: KGHDR, SFDVKD. CDR3 residues: CATSEPTGTGHEQYF. The CDR3 nucleotides read TGTGCCACCAGTGAGCCGACCGGGACAGGGCACGAGCAGTACTTC.

The V and J genes are TRBV2 and TRBJ2-7, with 9 bases lining up with TRBD1. Germline V gene sequence: CDR1 SNHLY, CDR2 FYNNEI. The CDR3 consists of 16 residues. Trimming at V came to 6 bases and at J to 2 bases, leaving 11 bases not matched to a gene. In DNA form, the CDR3 reads TGTGCCAGCAGAGGGTCCGGGACAGGGCGCACCTACGAGCAGTACTTC. It translates to CASRGSGTGRTYEQYF. The full variable domain, with the rest looked up from reference TRBV2 and TRBJ2-7, is EPEVTQTPSHQVTQMGQEVILRCVPISNHLYFYWYRQILGQKVEFLVSFYNNEISEKSEIFDDQFSVERPDGSNFTLKIRSTKLEDSAMYFCASRGSGTGRTYEQYFGPGTRLTVT.

This clone is a singleton in its sample. The chain recombines TRBV11-3 with TRBJ2-1; D ambiguous. V was pared by 4 bases and J by 7 bases, with 17 bases between. This CDR3 is 15 amino acids long. Germline CDR1 reads SGHNT; CDR2 reads YENEEA. CDR3 sequence: CASSYNFGSGNEQFF. The CDR3 DNA is TGTGCCAGCAGCTATAATTTCGGGTCCGGGAATGAGCAGTTCTTC.

The rearrangement links TRBV5-1 to TRBJ2-5, with 12 bases lining up with TRBD2. The trim removed 1 base at V and 5 bases at J, leaving 9 bases unmatched. The CDR3 sequence is 17 residues long. Germline CDR1 and CDR2: SGHRS and YFSETQ. The CDR3 loop is CASSLSSGRAGVETQYF. DNA of the CDR3: TGCGCCAGCAGCTTGTCTAGCGGGAGGGCCGGGGTCGAGACCCAGTACTTC. The whole variable domain, filled in from reference TRBV5-1 and TRBJ2-5, reads KAGVTQTPRYLIKTRGQQVTLSCSPISGHRSVSWYQQTPGQGLQFLFEYFSETQRNKGNFPGRFSGRQFSNSRSEMNVSTLELGDSALYLCASSLSSGRAGVETQYFGPGTRLLVL.

This clone was counted a single time. The chain joins TRBV27 to TRBJ1-5; maybe TRBD1 (6 bases). Trimming took 5 bases from V and 8 from J, leaving 13 bases between them. CDR1 and CDR2 from the germline V gene are MNHEY and SMNVEV (reference sequence). The CDR3 is 13 amino acids. CDR3 DNA sequence: TGTGCCAGCAGTAGTTCAGGGGCGAAGCCCCAGCATTTT. It yields the protein CASSSSGAKPQHF.

The chain has TRBV2 and TRBJ2-3; 10 bases map to TRBD2. Germline assignment: CDR1 SNHLY and CDR2 FYNNEI. The CDR3 contains 17 residues. Germline trimming cut 6 bases from V and 3 bases from J; bases unmatched to any gene: 12. The CDR3 is CASSSTRLAGATDTQYF. In DNA form, the CDR3 reads TGTGCCAGCAGCTCTACGAGGCTAGCGGGAGCTACAGATACGCAGTATTTT.

As to this clone: The conserved final phenylalanine or tryptophan is absent from the CDR3, which likely points to a read error. The DNA is left out, because the CDR3 cannot be placed on it with certainty; the CDR3 is given as TCRdb lists it. The chain has TRBV18 and TRBJ2-4; TRBD1 is the table's D call and was not checked against the DNA. Per germline, CDR1 KGHSH and CDR2 LQKENI. The CDR3 has 12 amino acids, counting both end residues. CDR3 protein: CASSLGQGRVAV.

This clone was detected once. The rearrangement links TRBV3-1 (or the pseudogene TRBV3-2) to TRBJ2-3; 11 positions agree with TRBD2. This CDR3 has 16 residues. J lost 4 bases, V lost 4 bases, and 7 bases had no gene match. The germline V gene has CDR1 LGHDT and CDR2 YNNKEL (reference sequence). The CDR3 sequence: CASSRRSGGGSDTQYF. For the CDR3, the DNA is TGTGCCAGCAGCCGACGTAGCGGGGGGGGCTCAGATACGCAGTATTTT.

There are a few counts of this clone. The CDR3 DNA is TGTGCCAGCAGCCCCGAGGGACAGGGCACTGAAGCTTTCTTT. This sequence encodes CASSPEGQGTEAFF. The chain has TRBV2 and TRBJ1-1, with TRBD1 matching 9 bases. V shed 6 bases and J 4 bases; nucleotides not matched to a gene: 6. The germline V gene encodes CDR1 SNHLY and CDR2 FYNNEI. This CDR3 has 14 residues.

The chain couples TRBV4-2 to TRBJ2-1, with 14 positions matching TRBD2. In germline, CDR1 is LGHNA, CDR2 YNFKEQ. This CDR3 comprises 14 residues. V shed 7 bases and J 7 bases; nucleotides not matched to a gene: 3. The CDR3 DNA reads as TGTGCCAGCAATGGACTAGCGGGAGGAAATGAGCAGTTCTTC. Translation: CASNGLAGGNEQFF.

J is TRBJ2-5 and V is TRBV30; 10 bases line up with TRBD2. The CDR3 contains 15 residues. The V segment lost 0 bases and the J segment 2 bases; nucleotides outside the gene matches: 3. Germline CDR1 and CDR2: GTSNPN and SVGIG (reference sequence). CDR3 in amino acids: CAWSVASGRQETQYF. In DNA form, the CDR3 reads TGTGCCTGGAGTGTGGCTAGCGGGAGACAAGAGACCCAGTACTTC.

The DNA of the CDR3 is TGTGCCAGCAGTTGGCGGGGGTCAGGCTATTACGAGCAGTACTTC. It encodes CASSWRGSGYYEQYF. J is TRBJ2-7 and V is TRBV27, with 7 bases fitting TRBD2. CDR1 and CDR2 from the germline V gene are MNHEY and SMNVEV (reference sequence). With V trimmed by 4 bases and J by 4 bases, 10 bases remained unmatched. The CDR3 is 15 residues long.

This sequence joins TRBV2 and TRBJ2-1; 13 nucleotides agree with TRBD2. Per germline, CDR1 SNHLY and CDR2 FYNNEI. This CDR3 is 16 amino acids long. V lost 1 base to trimming and J lost 10 bases; unmatched junction nucleotides: 7. The CDR3: CASSEGLAGGQREQFF. CDR3 DNA sequence: TGTGCCAGCAGTGAAGGACTAGCGGGAGGCCAGAGGGAGCAGTTCTTC.